The text below deals with one T cell receptor beta chain. The CDR3 loop spans 14 amino acids. The germline V gene has CDR1 SGHRS and CDR2 YFSETQ. Trimming at V came to 5 bases and at J to 5 bases, leaving 9 bases not matched to a gene. These data originate in a study of blood T cells in healthy people across ages. Every sample gave at least 5 micrograms of total RNA when it was extracted. Through a sample-barcoded 5' primer and a J-beta primer mix, a second PCR was run for 7 to 11 cycles. Every individual sample yielded 2.5 million or more paired-end reads (each containing CDR3). TCRdb passed the 5' RACE reads through MiXCR, listing each CDR3 protein once. The sample includes hundreds of thousands of distinct CDR3 sequences, around half of them seen just once.

The specimen sequenced was blood. The gene calls are TRBV5-1 and TRBJ2-5; 7 bases match TRBD2. This TCR came from a woman aged 55-69 years in good health. The CDR3 nucleotides read TGCGCCAGCAGAGAGGGAGGGCCCAGGGAGACCCAGTACTTC. Amino acids: CASREGGPRETQYF. Based on the CDR3 plus reference TRBV5-1 and TRBJ2-5, the full variable domain is KAGVTQTPRYLIKTRGQQVTLSCSPISGHRSVSWYQQTPGQGLQFLFEYFSETQRNKGNFPGRFSGRQFSNSRSEMNVSTLELGDSALYLCASREGGPRETQYFGPGTRLLVL.